The sample holds many counts of the clone carrying this T cell receptor (beta chain). Its antigen remains unknown. This sample is part of a study of T cells after yellow fever vaccination. Findings of the study overall: Weaker overall, the secondary response nonetheless peaked faster (day 5 versus 15).

TCRdb re-derived calls from the 5' RACE reads in MiXCR, one entry per CDR3 protein. The top ten clones hold approximately 2.7% of a sample with 120,000 or so distinct CDR3 sequences, 7.2% of them seen once. The clonotype originates from a man between 18 and 35 years old who received the YFV17D yellow fever vaccine. Source: CD4+ T cells sorted from PBMCs, taken about 49 days after the first yellow fever vaccination.

CDR3 coding DNA: TGTGCCAGCAGGGAGACAGGGTCGGGAAACACCATATATTTT. This encodes CASRETGSGNTIYF. This chain connects TRBV12-3 or TRBV12-4 to TRBJ1-3; the match to TRBD1 covers 7 bases. This CDR3 region has 14 residues. Losses at the gene ends were 6 bases for V and 4 bases for J; bases not matched to a gene: 6.